The 30 T cell receptor beta chains in this list originate from one sample, sequenced in a study of PD-1 blockade in classical Hodgkin lymphoma. Here immunoSEQ multiplex PCR was the method, and the copy in TCRdb shows in-frame clones only, minus some. This table holds 25,000 to 35,000 clones, more than 70% found once. Time point indicated: cycle 4 day 1 (C4D1), after more than five weeks of nivolumab. In every patient, relapse followed autologous stem cell transplantation, while exposure to brentuximab vedotin differed. The CD4+ T cells used were purified from thawed PBMCs through magnetic negative selection. This material consisted of CD4+ T cells from blood, taken before the fourth cycle of nivolumab. These receptors all come from a human donor with classical Hodgkin lymphoma.

This clone appeared once. J is TRBJ2-3 and V is TRBV10-3, with TRBD2 matching over 14 bases. The germline V gene has CDR1 ENHRY and CDR2 SYGVKD. The J segment lost 3 bases and the V segment lost 3 bases, leaving 2 bases of the junction unmatched. The CDR3 has 16 amino acids. This CDR3 reads CAISDGTSGRTDTQYF. The CDR3 DNA sequence: TGTGCCATCAGTGATGGGACTAGCGGGAGAACAGATACGCAGTATTTT.

The chain combines TRBV7-9 with TRBJ2-7, with TRBD1 matching 8 bases. V was clipped by 5 bases and J by 0 bases; unmatched bases: 9. Germline V gene sequence: CDR1 SEHNR, CDR2 FQNEAQ (reference sequence). This CDR3 region has 16 residues. The CDR3 region is CASSMGSGTGSYEQYF. DNA for the CDR3: TGTGCCAGCAGCATGGGGTCGGGGACAGGCTCCTACGAGCAGTACTTC.

This clone was found a few times. The V gene is TRBV19, the J gene TRBJ1-2; weak D call: TRBD1 (6 bases). The CDR3 contains 14 residues. V gave up 5 bases and J gave up 6 bases, with 16 bases separating them. Germline CDR1 LNHDA, CDR2 SQIVND (reference sequence). CDR3 sequence: CASSAPSDRNGYTF. The CDR3 region has the DNA TGTGCCAGTAGTGCGCCATCTGACAGGAATGGCTACACCTTC.

V gene TRBV5-6 combines with J gene TRBJ2-2; a weak D match, TRBD2 (6 bases). This CDR3 has 15 residues. Trimming removed 1 base at V and 3 bases at J, with 10 bases between. Per germline, CDR1 SGHDT and CDR2 YYEEEE. The CDR3 reads CASSLPGVDTGELFF. In DNA form, the CDR3 reads TGTGCCAGCAGCTTGCCGGGGGTGGACACCGGGGAGCTGTTTTTT.

This rearrangement joins TRBV11-3 to TRBJ2-7; maybe TRBD1 (7 bases). Trimming removed 4 bases from V and 5 bases from J, with 18 bases in between. The CDR3 contains 15 residues. Germline CDR1 is SGHNT and CDR2 is YENEEA. CDR3 DNA: TGTGCCAGCAGCTCCGGAGGGGCAGGGGGTAACGAGCAGTACTTC. It encodes CASSSGGAGGNEQYF.

V is TRBV30 and J is TRBJ2-4; TRBD1 aligns across 9 bases. Trimming at V came to 1 base and at J to 0 bases, leaving 13 bases not matched to a gene. CDR3 length equals 19 residues. CDR1 is GTSNPN and CDR2 is SVGIG in the germline V gene (reference sequence). The CDR3 loop is CAWSGGTGTQPLAKNIQYF. CDR3 bases: TGTGCCTGGAGTGGGGGGACAGGGACTCAACCACTAGCCAAAAACATTCAGTACTTC.

V usage is TRBV9 and J usage is TRBJ2-7; D might be TRBD1 or TRBD2, each matching 5 bases. This CDR3 comprises 14 residues. Germline loops: CDR1 SGDLS, CDR2 YYNGEE. V lost 3 bases and J lost 0, with 10 bases in between. The CDR3 DNA sequence: TGTGCCAGCAGCGGGGGACCCCGCTCCTACGAGCAGTACTTC. It encodes CASSGGPRSYEQYF.

J is TRBJ1-2 and V is TRBV6-1; D gene unclear. Germline CDR1 MNHNS, CDR2 SASEGT. The CDR3 runs to 11 residues. Trimming took off 2 bases at V and 10 bases at J, with 8 bases between the two ends. The CDR3 bases are TGTGCCAGCAGTGAAATCGGGGTCTACACCTTC. Its protein product is CASSEIGVYTF.

The V gene is TRBV27, the J gene TRBJ2-3; TRBD1 matches at 8 bases. The germline CDR1 and CDR2 sequences are MNHEY and SMNVEV (reference sequence). CDR3 size: 15 residues. J lost 1 base, V lost 6 bases, and 6 bases had no gene match. CDR3 loop: CASRPLGQGTDTQYF. In DNA, the CDR3 is TGTGCCAGCAGACCCCTGGGACAGGGCACAGATACGCAGTATTTT.

This chain uses TRBV30 with TRBJ2-7, with 11 bases that match TRBD1. The CDR3 spans 17 residues. Germline V gene data show CDR1 as GTSNPN and CDR2 as SVGIG (reference sequence). Germline trimming cut 0 bases from V and 3 bases from J; bases unmatched to any gene: 10. The CDR3 nucleotides read TGTGCCTGGAGTGTATTGAGGACAGGGGGCTCTCGCTACGAGCAGTACTTC. It encodes CAWSVLRTGGSRYEQYF.

The table lists this clone with a count of one. The chain links TRBV7-2 to TRBJ1-2; D is possibly TRBD1 (6 bases). The germline gives CDR1 SGHTA, CDR2 FQGNSA. Trimming took off 1 base at V and 2 bases at J, with 17 bases between the two ends. This CDR3 comprises 17 residues. The CDR3 nucleotides read TGTGCCAGCAGCTTAGACTCTGCGGGGGCCACGAACTATGGCTACACCTTC. Its protein is CASSLDSAGATNYGYTF.

V is TRBV6-1 and J is TRBJ1-1; D ambiguous. Between the trimmed V and J ends, which lost 5 bases and 4 bases, there was a span of 17 bases. The CDR3 sequence is 15 residues long. The germline CDR1 and CDR2 sequences are MNHNS and SASEGT. The CDR3 loop is CASSLQEGSGTEAFF. CDR3 DNA: TGTGCCAGCAGTCTTCAAGAAGGTTCGGGCACTGAAGCTTTCTTT.

This rearrangement joins TRBV14 to TRBJ2-3; 9 nucleotides agree with TRBD2. CDR3 length: 17 residues. The germline V gene encodes CDR1 SGHDN and CDR2 FVKESK. The ends lost 3 bases at V and 4 bases at J; junction bases unmatched: 11. The CDR3 sequence is CASSHLIAGAVPDTQYF. For the CDR3, the DNA is TGTGCCAGCAGCCACCTTATAGCGGGAGCTGTCCCAGATACGCAGTATTTT.

The CDR3 loop is CAWSRGTGNTEAFF. As DNA, the CDR3 is TGTGCCTGGAGTCGGGGGACAGGGAACACTGAAGCTTTCTTT. The genes are TRBV30 and TRBJ1-1, with TRBD1 matching over 8 bases. The germline CDR1 and CDR2 sequences are GTSNPN and SVGIG (reference sequence). V shed 2 bases and J 1 base; nucleotides not matched to a gene: 3. The CDR3 sequence is 14 residues long.

This rearrangement joins TRBV4-2 to TRBJ2-7, with D uncertain. Germline CDR1 LGHNA, CDR2 YNFKEQ. The CDR3 is 16 residues long. V lost 0 bases and J lost 2, with 14 bases in between. CDR3 in DNA: TGTGCCAGCAGCCAAGATTGGAAAGGGCAAGCCTACGAGCAGTACTTC. This sequence encodes CASSQDWKGQAYEQYF.

The chain links TRBV11-2 to TRBJ2-1; TRBD2 matches at 7 bases. Germline CDR1 is SGHAT and CDR2 is FQNNGV. CDR3 length: 17 amino acids. J gave up 4 bases and V 0 bases, and 9 bases lay outside the gene matches. The CDR3 region is CASSLDLWTSIYNEQFF. For the CDR3, the DNA is TGTGCCAGCAGCTTAGATCTGTGGACTAGTATATACAATGAGCAGTTCTTC.

CDR3 DNA: TGCGCCAGCAGTGAGTCGAACAGGGAAGAGACCCAGTACTTC. The encoded protein is CASSESNREETQYF. This chain uses TRBV10-2 with TRBJ2-5, with D perhaps matching TRBD1 (6 bases). The CDR3 length is 14 residues. Germline CDR1 and CDR2: WSHSY and SAAADI. Trimming removed 0 bases at V and 3 bases at J, with 8 bases between.

The CDR3 region is CASSPGRDTEAFF. In nucleotides, the CDR3 is TGTGCCAGCAGCCCCGGGCGGGACACTGAAGCTTTCTTT. The rearrangement joins TRBV7-2 to TRBJ1-1; D uncertain. The V and J ends lost 5 bases and 3 bases respectively, with 10 bases between them. This CDR3 spans 13 amino acids. Germline values: CDR1 SGHTA, CDR2 FQGNSA.

The J gene is TRBJ2-1, the V gene TRBV2; 9 nucleotides align to TRBD2. Germline trimming cut 1 base from V and 8 bases from J; bases unmatched to any gene: 6. CDR1 SNHLY and CDR2 FYNNEI come from the germline V gene. The length of the CDR3 is 15 residues. Here the CDR3 DNA reads TGTGCCAGCAGTGAAGTAGCGGGAGTCAGGGATGAGCAGTTCTTC. Its protein product is CASSEVAGVRDEQFF.

The genes are TRBV7-2 and TRBJ1-2, with TRBD1 as a possible D gene (6 bases). The CDR3 is 15 residues long. From germline, CDR1 is SGHTA and CDR2 FQGNSA. With 1 base removed from V and 3 bases from J, the gap between germline ends came to 12 bases. CDR3 DNA: TGTGCCAGCAGCTTAGTTAACAGGGTCGACTATGGCTACACCTTC. Its protein is CASSLVNRVDYGYTF.

The V call is TRBV6-1, the J call TRBJ2-2; D is unresolved. V lost 10 bases and J 0 bases, leaving 12 bases between the germline ends. Germline V gene data show CDR1 as MNHNS and CDR2 as SASEGT. There are 14 residues in the CDR3. Here the CDR3 DNA reads TGTGCCATCGGACGGTTAGCGAACACCGGGGAGCTGTTTTTT. Protein product: CAIGRLANTGELFF.

The V gene is TRBV19, the J gene TRBJ2-7; 8 bases match TRBD1. This CDR3 is built from 15 residues. Germline V gene lookup returns CDR1 LNHDA and CDR2 SQIVND (reference sequence). V gave up 5 bases and J gave up 3 bases; unmatched junction bases: 9. CDR3 region: CASSPWTGIGYEQYF. The CDR3 coding sequence is TGTGCCAGTAGTCCCTGGACAGGGATAGGCTACGAGCAGTACTTC.

The V gene is TRBV28, the J gene TRBJ1-1; D remains unclear. Germline V gives CDR1 MDHEN, CDR2 SYDVKM. With 9 bases removed from V and 4 bases from J, the gap between germline ends came to 21 bases. This CDR3 comprises 15 residues. CDR3 sequence reads: CASRPFEVMGTEAFF. CDR3 DNA sequence: TGTGCCAGTCGACCCTTCGAGGTCATGGGCACTGAAGCTTTCTTT.

This clone was counted between two and nine times. The CDR3 loop is CASRTSSNQPQHF. The CDR3 bases are TGTGCCAGCAGGACCAGTAGCAATCAGCCCCAGCATTTT. This sequence joins TRBV28 and TRBJ1-5, with unresolved D. CDR1 and CDR2 from the germline V gene are MDHEN and SYDVKM. V lost 6 bases and J 0 bases, leaving 6 bases between the germline ends. The CDR3 has 13 residues.

J is TRBJ2-1 and V is TRBV4-1; TRBD1 or TRBD2 may be the D gene (5 bases each). CDR3 length equals 13 residues. V lost 3 bases and J 7 bases, leaving 10 bases between the germline ends. The germline gives CDR1 MGHRA, CDR2 YSYEKL. The CDR3 DNA reads as TGCGCCAGCAGCCAGGGGGAGTGGAATGAGCAGTTCTTC. It codes for CASSQGEWNEQFF.

The chain is built from TRBV29-1 and TRBJ2-7; D call uncertain. Trimming left V 5 bases short and J 1 base short, with 9 bases between. Germline loops: CDR1 SQVTM, CDR2 ANQGSEA. The CDR3 is made up of 12 amino acids. The CDR3, as DNA: TGCAGCGTTCTGGGTTTATCCTACGAGCAGTACTTC. Translation: CSVLGLSYEQYF.

The V and J genes are TRBV2 and TRBJ2-3; 7 bases are a match to TRBD2. The V and J ends lost 6 bases and 4 bases, in that order; junction bases with no gene match: 16. Germline V gives CDR1 SNHLY, CDR2 FYNNEI. This CDR3 is 17 amino acids long. The CDR3 loop reads CASRPRRTRVVPDTQYF. CDR3 in DNA: TGTGCCAGCAGACCCCGCCGGACTAGAGTCGTCCCAGATACGCAGTATTTT.

This clone has a single count. The rearrangement joins TRBV29-1 to TRBJ2-3, with D perhaps matching TRBD1 or TRBD2 (5 bases each). CDR1 is SQVTM, CDR2 ANQGSEA, per germline. The CDR3 has 15 residues. CDR3 protein: CNLTGSRGGTDTQYF. CDR3 sequence (DNA): TGCAACTTAACGGGGTCGAGAGGGGGCACAGATACGCAGTATTTT.

V usage is TRBV14 and J usage is TRBJ1-1; D is unresolved. In germline, CDR1 is SGHDN, CDR2 FVKESK. Trimming removed 2 bases from V and 5 bases from J, with 9 bases in between. The CDR3 is made up of 13 amino acids. As DNA, the CDR3 is TGTGCCAGCAGCCAAAGAGAGGTAACTGAAGCTTTCTTT. Its protein product is CASSQREVTEAFF. Based on the CDR3 plus reference TRBV14 and TRBJ1-1, the full variable domain is EAGVTQFPSHSVIEKGQTVTLRCDPISGHDNLYWYRRVMGKEIKFLLHFVKESKQDESGMPNNRFLAERTGGTYSTLKVQPAELEDSGVYFCASSQREVTEAFFGQGTRLTVV.

The CDR3 spells CASWGAIGKNEQFF. CDR3 nucleotide sequence: TGTGCCAGCTGGGGGGCGATTGGGAAAAATGAGCAGTTCTTC. The gene calls are TRBV28 and TRBJ2-1; either TRBD1 or TRBD2 may supply D (6 bases each). The V end lost 8 bases, the J end lost 7 bases, and 18 bases lay between the germline ends. Per the germline V gene, CDR1 is MDHEN and CDR2 is SYDVKM. The CDR3 has 14 residues.